The clone carrying this T cell receptor beta chain has a handful of counts. The data originate from a study of human T cells and chemical hapten exposure. Unfractionated whole blood yielded the extracted total RNA. MiXCR was run by TCRdb on the 5' RACE reads, yielding one entry per CDR3 protein. Among approximately 80,000 distinct CDR3 sequences listed, 15% were seen once. Trimming stripped 2 bases from V and 9 bases from J, with 17 bases between. The V gene's germline CDR1 is MGHDK and CDR2 SYGVNS. This CDR3 comprises 15 residues. The sequence was collected from a female donor in good health. The chain combines TRBV25-1 with TRBJ2-1, with D maybe TRBD2 (5 bases). The CDR3 spells CASSEGSGAGAEQFF. The DNA of the CDR3 is TGTGCCAGCAGTGAAGGGTCAGGCGCGGGTGCTGAGCAGTTCTTC.